Listed below are T cell receptor beta chains from one sample, sequenced in a study of post-analysis software for immune sequencing data. TCRdb recomputed calls from the PCR reads with MiXCR, one row per CDR3 protein. The top ten clones hold around 4.7% of a sample with some 800,000 distinct CDR3 sequences, about 43% of them seen once. Sequenced material: blood. The receptors stem from a girl aged 5-17 years with multiple sclerosis. CDR3s leave out the opening cysteine and the closing phenylalanine or tryptophan. Rows may omit the clone size; those that give it use once, few, many or a size class.

V gene	J gene	clone size	CDR3 protein
TRBV20-1	TRBJ1-5	NA	SASPTGADQPQH
TRBV5-1	TRBJ2-5	NA	ASSSTWGSETQY
TRBV2	TRBJ2-2	NA	ASRPSGTSGRVRTGELF
TRBV10-3	TRBJ2-1	NA	AITSRERGSRYNEQF
TRBV30	TRBJ2-5	NA	AWSSARVETQY
TRBV6-6	TRBJ1-2	NA	ASSSKARFGT
TRBV20-1	NA	NA	SAPGTLAGYNEQY
TRBV6-5	TRBJ2-7	few	ASSYSINAPDEQY
TRBV20-1	TRBJ2-1	NA	SASPSGGSSYNEQF
TRBV12-3/TRBV12-4	TRBJ2-7	NA	ASSQKGQGVEAQY
TRBV7-9	TRBJ1-4	NA	ASSSLTGKRSGEKLF
TRBV7-3	TRBJ2-1	many	ASSLTGGYNEQF
TRBV28	TRBJ2-5	NA	ASSLLDGTQY
TRBV7-3	NA	few	ASRQTSGRLETQY
TRBV24-1	TRBJ2-1	NA	ATSDLAGGVQF
TRBV6-5	TRBJ1-2	NA	ASSYSWGHSYGYT
TRBV20-1	NA	NA	SARDPGGQGGSEQY
TRBV6-1	TRBJ1-4	NA	ASSGQTGVNEKLF
TRBV27	TRBJ2-1	NA	ASSRQGGGHNEQF
TRBV6-6	TRBJ1-2	NA	ASGPSGGGYT
TRBV29-1	TRBJ2-3	NA	SGLLEDTQY
TRBV10-3	TRBJ1-2	NA	AIRDSGRAVRVNYGYT
TRBV6-1	TRBJ2-7	NA	ATTRGLAGYEQY
TRBV15	NA	few	ATSRDTLPETQY
TRBV20-1	TRBJ2-4	NA	SAPGQGWEQY
TRBV29-1	TRBJ2-1	NA	SARQGTYNEQF
TRBV6-1	TRBJ2-3	NA	ASSARKSPSTDTQY
TRBV20-1	TRBJ2-3	NA	SARIGSTDTQY
TRBV28	TRBJ2-1	NA	ASSPLGTGTSSYNEQF
TRBV20-1	TRBJ2-1	NA	SGGRGWNEQF
TRBV7-9	TRBJ1-2	NA	ASSARGMRGYT
TRBV20-1	TRBJ2-3	few	SVWDRDITDTQY
TRBV5-1	TRBJ2-1	NA	ASKPGPAYNEQF
TRBV29-1	TRBJ1-2	NA	SVATGAVNYGYT
TRBV4-1	TRBJ2-5	NA	ASSQEQGWETQY
TRBV10-3	TRBJ2-5	NA	AISEGRGRETQY
TRBV7-8	TRBJ1-3	NA	ASSPRGRRSGNTIY
TRBV11-1	TRBJ2-7	NA	ASSWTSGRTYEQY
TRBV13	TRBJ2-7	few	ASSNMGLAGGNEQY
TRBV29-1	TRBJ2-7	few	SVEGGFPAYEQY
TRBV29-1	NA	NA	SARLADEQY
TRBV12-3/TRBV12-4	TRBJ2-5	NA	ASSLVLAAQETQY
TRBV5-1	TRBJ1-4	NA	ASSPQGWGEKLF
TRBV12-3/TRBV12-4	TRBJ2-3	NA	ATRTSEPTDTQY
TRBV29-1	TRBJ1-2	NA	SVDSGTGYYGYT
TRBV20-1	TRBJ2-1	few	SASRTTSGNNEQF
TRBV29-1	TRBJ2-5	NA	SVTDVGPAGGETQY
TRBV6-6	TRBJ1-4	NA	ASSYRQGAVEKLF
TRBV27	TRBJ2-1	NA	ASSFLALGAYNEQF
TRBV5-1	TRBJ2-1	once	ASSLVGSDGQF
TRBV12-3/TRBV12-4	TRBJ2-7	few	ASQSRTEYEQY
TRBV10-3	TRBJ2-7	NA	AISLGASSGNNEQY
TRBV9	TRBJ1-4	NA	ASSGKAANEKLF
TRBV13	TRBJ2-1	NA	ASSQTGGVNNEQF
TRBV7-9	TRBJ2-3	few	TSSFSGTGKKDTQY
TRBV15	TRBJ2-1	few	ATSRGLQAREGSEQF
TRBV20-1	TRBJ1-1	NA	SAPPGGGTEAF
TRBV9	TRBJ2-7	few	ASSATGEQY